This T cell receptor (beta chain) stems from a study of shared clonotypes between healthy human individuals. Looking at the study overall: Donors consisted of two women and a few men between 18 and 49. Every donor yielded three CD4 naive, three CD4 memory, two CD8 naive and one CD8 memory plate. Study observations and caveats: Exclusively blood specimens were collected; tissue repertoires likely differ.

Clones were sequenced by immunoSEQ multiplex PCR, and TCRdb holds only the in-frame ones, with some missing. The sample holds about 870,000 clones, approximately 92% seen once. Naive CD8 cells comprised CD45RO-negative, CCR7-positively selected cells, excluding terminally differentiated effector memory CD45RA+ cells. Caucasian adults residing in Nashville, Tennessee made up all the donors. In regard to this clone: No antigen is known for it.

Trimming stripped 1 base from V and 5 bases from J, with 5 bases between. This CDR3 is 12 amino acids long. The germline gives CDR1 MNHNS, CDR2 SASEGT. J is TRBJ1-2 and V is TRBV6-1; D ambiguous. Sequenced input: naive CD8+ T cells sorted from blood. This receptor was obtained from a man in his thirties or forties in good health. The CDR3 DNA sequence: TGTGCCAGCAGTGAAGGACGGTATGGCTACACCTTC. Amino acids: CASSEGRYGYTF.